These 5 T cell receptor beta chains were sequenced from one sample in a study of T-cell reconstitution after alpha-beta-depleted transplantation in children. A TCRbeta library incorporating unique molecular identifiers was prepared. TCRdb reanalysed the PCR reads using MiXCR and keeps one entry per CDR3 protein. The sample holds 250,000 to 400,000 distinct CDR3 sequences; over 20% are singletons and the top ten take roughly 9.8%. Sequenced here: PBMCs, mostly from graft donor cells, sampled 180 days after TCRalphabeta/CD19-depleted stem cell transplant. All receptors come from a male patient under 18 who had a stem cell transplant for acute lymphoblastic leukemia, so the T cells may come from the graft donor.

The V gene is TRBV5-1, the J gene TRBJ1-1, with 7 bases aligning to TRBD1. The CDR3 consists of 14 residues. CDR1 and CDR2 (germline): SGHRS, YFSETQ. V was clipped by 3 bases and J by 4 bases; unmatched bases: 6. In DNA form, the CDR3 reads TGCGCCAGCAGCTGGGACAGTTTTGGCACTGAAGCTTTCTTT. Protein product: CASSWDSFGTEAFF.

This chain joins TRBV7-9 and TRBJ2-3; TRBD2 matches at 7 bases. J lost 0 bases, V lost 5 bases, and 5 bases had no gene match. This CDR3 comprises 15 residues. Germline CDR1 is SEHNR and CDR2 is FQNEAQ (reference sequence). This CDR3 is CASSLRAGSTDTQYF. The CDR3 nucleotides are TGTGCCAGCAGCCTGCGAGCGGGAAGCACAGATACGCAGTATTTT.

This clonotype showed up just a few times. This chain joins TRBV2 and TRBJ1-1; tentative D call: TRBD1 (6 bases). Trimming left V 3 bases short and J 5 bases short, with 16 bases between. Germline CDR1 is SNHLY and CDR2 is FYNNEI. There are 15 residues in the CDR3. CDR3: CASSDRGRKDTEAFF. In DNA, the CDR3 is TGTGCCAGCAGTGACAGGGGCAGGAAGGATACTGAAGCTTTCTTT.

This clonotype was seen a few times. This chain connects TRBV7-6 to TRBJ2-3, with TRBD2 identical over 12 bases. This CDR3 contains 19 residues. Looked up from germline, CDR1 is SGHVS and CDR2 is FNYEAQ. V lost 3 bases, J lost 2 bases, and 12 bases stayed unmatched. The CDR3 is CASSLTSGSPLSVTDTQYF. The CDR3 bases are TGTGCCAGCAGCTTGACTAGCGGGAGTCCTCTTTCTGTCACAGATACGCAGTATTTT.

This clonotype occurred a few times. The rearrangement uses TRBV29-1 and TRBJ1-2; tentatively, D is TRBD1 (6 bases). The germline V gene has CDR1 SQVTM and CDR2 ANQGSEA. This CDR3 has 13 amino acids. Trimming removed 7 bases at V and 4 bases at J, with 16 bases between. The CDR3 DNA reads TGCAGCGCGACTTGGACAGATTCCTATGGCTACACCTTC. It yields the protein CSATWTDSYGYTF.